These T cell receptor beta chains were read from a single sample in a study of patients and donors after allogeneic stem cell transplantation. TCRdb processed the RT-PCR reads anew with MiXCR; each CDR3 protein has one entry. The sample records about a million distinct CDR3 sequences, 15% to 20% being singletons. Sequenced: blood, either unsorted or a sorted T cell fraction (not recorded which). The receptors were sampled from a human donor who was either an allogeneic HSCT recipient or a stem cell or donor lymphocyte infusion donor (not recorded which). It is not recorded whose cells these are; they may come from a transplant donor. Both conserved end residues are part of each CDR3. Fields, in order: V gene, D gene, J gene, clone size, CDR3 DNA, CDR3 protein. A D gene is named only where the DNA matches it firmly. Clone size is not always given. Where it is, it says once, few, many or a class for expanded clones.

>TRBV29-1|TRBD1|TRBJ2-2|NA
TGCAGCGTTCAAACAGGGGGCACCGGGGAGCTGTTTTTT
CSVQTGGTGELFF
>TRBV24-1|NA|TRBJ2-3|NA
TGTGCCACCAGTGATCTTATACCGGGGGATACGCAGTATTTT
CATSDLIPGDTQYF
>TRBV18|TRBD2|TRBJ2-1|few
TGTGCCAGCTCACCACCGGGCCCGGGAGGGCGCGACAATGAGCAGTTCTTC
CASSPPGPGGRDNEQFF
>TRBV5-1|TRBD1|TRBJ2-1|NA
TGCGCCAGCAGCTTGGCCCCCGACAGGGGCAATGAGCAGTTCTTC
CASSLAPDRGNEQFF
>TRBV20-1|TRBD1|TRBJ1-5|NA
TGCAGTGCTAGAGAAACCACAGGGGGGGAGGGCAATCAGCCCCAGCATTTT
CSARETTGGEGNQPQHF
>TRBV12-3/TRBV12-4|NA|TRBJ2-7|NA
TGTGCCAGTCGTGGGGGAACCTACGAGCAGTACTTC
CASRGGTYEQYF
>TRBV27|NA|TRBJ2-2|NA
TGTGCCAGCAGTTTAGTGGGATCACCCGCGGGCACCGGGGAGCTGTTTTTT
CASSLVGSPAGTGELFF
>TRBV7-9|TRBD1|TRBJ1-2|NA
TGTGCCAGCAGCCATGGACAGGGGGTGGATACCTTC
CASSHGQGVDTF
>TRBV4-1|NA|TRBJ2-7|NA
TGCGCCAGCAGCCGGACGACGACTAGCTCCTACGAGCAGTACTTC
CASSRTTTSSYEQYF
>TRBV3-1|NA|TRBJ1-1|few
TGTGCCAGCAGCCTTTTAAAAAAAGGTGAAGCTTTCTTT
CASSLLKKGEAFF
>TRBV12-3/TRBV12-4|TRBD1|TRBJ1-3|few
TGTGCCAGCAGCCAGACAGGGAGAGGAAACACCATATATTTT
CASSQTGRGNTIYF
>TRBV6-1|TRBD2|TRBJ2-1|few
TGTGCCAGCACGGTAGGGGCTAGCGGGGAGCAGTTCTTC
CASTVGASGEQFF